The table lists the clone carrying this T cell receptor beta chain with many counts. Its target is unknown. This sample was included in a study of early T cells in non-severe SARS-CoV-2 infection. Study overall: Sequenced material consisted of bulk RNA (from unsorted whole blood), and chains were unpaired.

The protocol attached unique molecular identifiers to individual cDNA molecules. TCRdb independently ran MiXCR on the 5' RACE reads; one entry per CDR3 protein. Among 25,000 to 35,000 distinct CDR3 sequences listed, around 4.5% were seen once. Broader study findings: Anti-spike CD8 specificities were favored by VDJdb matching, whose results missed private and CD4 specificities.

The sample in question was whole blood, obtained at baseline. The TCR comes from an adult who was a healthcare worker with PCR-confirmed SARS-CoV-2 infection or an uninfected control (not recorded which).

For the CDR3, the DNA is TGCGCCAGCAGCTTAGGCCTAGCGGGAGGCAGCACAGATACGCAGTATTTT. Translating gives CASSLGLAGGSTDTQYF. The gene calls are TRBV5-1 and TRBJ2-3, with TRBD2 matching over 11 bases. The germline V gene has CDR1 SGHRS and CDR2 YFSETQ. The V segment lost 2 bases and the J segment 0 bases; nucleotides outside the gene matches: 5. CDR3 length: 17 amino acids.